This TCR beta chain is from a study of T cell responses to AZD1222 COVID-19 vaccine (dated by TCRdb to about 2021). For the wider study: Because spike-specific TCR depth and breadth did not differ between the two schedules, AZD1222 recipients who got a second dose at roughly 4 weeks were pooled with those who got a second dose at roughly 12 weeks. TCR sequencing covered fewer than 250 trial participants: 200 to 220 given two doses of AZD1222 and approximately 25 given two doses of MenACWY control vaccine. Enrollment into the trials was organized by age into subgroups of 18-55, 56-69 and 70-plus years, and those subgroups contained approximately 160, 26 and 62 TCR-sequenced participants, respectively. On the study overall, not on this receptor specifically: Most participants were white British and females outnumbered males, and the authors suggested that clonal diversity may have been underestimated. Because no day 14 peak-response samples were available, the repertoires could be characterized only after the peak T cell response. Conclusions about previously exposed vaccinees are limited, since just 6 or 7 AZD1222 recipients were seropositive for SARS-CoV-2 at baseline. Nearly half of unique spike-specific TCRs reportedly recognized epitopes outside regions mutated in the B.1.351 and B.1.1.7 variants. Spike-specific TCR breadth and depth rose significantly after two AZD1222 doses compared with day 0 and with MenACWY recipients. The 56-69-year group was small, and its depth increase did not reach significance, likely because of low power. The vaccine-associated CD4 TCRs covered the entire spike protein, and the dominant responses fell in regions 160-218 and 743-854.

The CDR3 regions of human TCRbeta chains were analyzed by immunosequencing. In the paper's pipeline: TCRs in the repertoires were matched against a reference library of SARS-CoV-2-specific TCRs that had been generated with the MIRA antigen-specificity platform. Breadth was defined as the fraction of unique TCRs that were SARS-CoV-2-associated, and depth was defined as the fraction of total T cells that were SARS-CoV-2-associated. Using the MIRA data, every spike-specific TCR was mapped to the spike region that the TCR reacted to and assigned to either a CD4 or a CD8 class. Log10-transformed breadth and depth values were compared by one-way ANOVA with Sidak's multiple comparisons tests. TCRdb provides this immuneACCESS table in a form limited to in-frame rearrangements. Some clones are lacking; in checked studies, under half of them reflect an unresolved V gene, and why the rest are absent is not known. The V and J calls and clone size are taken from that table; D and trimming were inferred from the DNA. In this sample the table shows fewer than 100,000 clones, roughly 85% of which occur a single time. In total, the top ten clones hold approximately 13% of the sample.

In regard to this clone: The specificity of this receptor is unknown. No base quality information exists; no much larger clone differs at one position.

According to the study, the label for this sample's time point signals: baseline before first vaccination. Vaccinee samples came from UK trials COV001 and COV002, including a single-blind randomized controlled phase 2/3 trial of AZD1222 (ChAdOx1 nCoV-19) in healthy adults. For TCRbeta chain sequencing, PBMC samples were collected from trial participants at day 0 and at day 28 after the second dose. The CDR3 holds 15 amino acids from the cysteine to the phenylalanine. Only the CDR3 DNA stays, 45 bases, in frame from base 1. V drops 2 bases and J drops 1 base, leaving 9 bases in between. CDR1 and CDR2 are drawn from the germline V gene: ENHRY, SYGVKD.

The specimen was peripheral blood, collected on day 0 of AZD1222 vaccination. The chain uses TRBV10-3 and TRBJ1-5; the D gene cannot be resolved reliably. The sequence came from an adult in good health. The bases read TGTGCCATCAGTGAGGGGTCGGGAAGCAATCAGCCCCAGCATTTT. Translated, it reads CAISEGSGSNQPQHF.